This TCR beta chain was captured by sequencing in a study of cytomegalovirus exposure and HLA in healthy donors. Germline CDR1 KGHSH, CDR2 LQKENI. V was shortened by 1 base and J by 2 bases, with 8 bases between the two germline ends. This CDR3 has 14 residues. PCR employed 60 Vbeta and 13 Jbeta primers. The table came from immunoSEQ multiplex PCR; TCRdb's copy has only in-frame clones and leaves some out. The sample records a few hundred thousand clones, approximately 68% being singletons. Sequenced input: PBMCs. The chain employs TRBV18 and TRBJ1-1; D may be TRBD1 (6 bases). The TCR sequence derives from a woman aged 25 to 39 in good health and CMV-seronegative. The DNA of the CDR3 is TGTGCCAGCTCACCACAGGGGGTAAACACTGAAGCTTTCTTT. This encodes CASSPQGVNTEAFF.